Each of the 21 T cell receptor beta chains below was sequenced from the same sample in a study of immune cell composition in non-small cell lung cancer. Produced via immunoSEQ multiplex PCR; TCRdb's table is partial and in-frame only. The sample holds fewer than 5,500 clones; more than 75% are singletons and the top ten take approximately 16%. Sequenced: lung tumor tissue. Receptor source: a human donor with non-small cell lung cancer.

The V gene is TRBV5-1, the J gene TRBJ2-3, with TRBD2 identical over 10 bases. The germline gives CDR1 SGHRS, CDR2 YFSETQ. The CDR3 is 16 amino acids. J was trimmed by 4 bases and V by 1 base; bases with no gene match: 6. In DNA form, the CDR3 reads TGCGCCAGCAGCTTGAAAGCGGGGGGGCGGGCAGATACGCAGTATTTT. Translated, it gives CASSLKAGGRADTQYF. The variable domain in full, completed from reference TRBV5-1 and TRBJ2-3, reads KAGVTQTPRYLIKTRGQQVTLSCSPISGHRSVSWYQQTPGQGLQFLFEYFSETQRNKGNFPGRFSGRQFSNSRSEMNVSTLELGDSALYLCASSLKAGGRADTQYFGPGTRLTVL.

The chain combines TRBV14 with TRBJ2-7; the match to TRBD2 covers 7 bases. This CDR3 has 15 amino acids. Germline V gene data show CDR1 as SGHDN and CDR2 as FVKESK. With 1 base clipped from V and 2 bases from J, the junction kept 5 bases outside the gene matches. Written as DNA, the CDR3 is TGTGCCAGCAGCCAAGGGTCCAGCGGGACCTACGAGCAGTACTTC. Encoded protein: CASSQGSSGTYEQYF.

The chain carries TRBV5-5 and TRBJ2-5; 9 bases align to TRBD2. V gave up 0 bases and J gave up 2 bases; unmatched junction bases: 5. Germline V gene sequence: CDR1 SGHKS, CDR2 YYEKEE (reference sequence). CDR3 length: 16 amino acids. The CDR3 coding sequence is TGTGCCAGCAGCTTGGCCATTAGCGGGGGACAAGAGACCCAGTACTTC. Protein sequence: CASSLAISGGQETQYF.

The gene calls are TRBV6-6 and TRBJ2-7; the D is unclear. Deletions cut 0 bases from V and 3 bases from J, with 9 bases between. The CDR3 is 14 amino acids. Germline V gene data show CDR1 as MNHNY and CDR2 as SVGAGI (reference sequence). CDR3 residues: CASSYSSLYYEQYF. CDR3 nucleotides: TGTGCCAGCAGTTACTCGAGCCTATACTACGAGCAGTACTTC.

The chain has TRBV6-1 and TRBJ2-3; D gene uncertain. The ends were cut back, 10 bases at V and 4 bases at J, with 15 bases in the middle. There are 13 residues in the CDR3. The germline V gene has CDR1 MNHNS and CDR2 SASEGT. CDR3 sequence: CATSLSIADTQYF. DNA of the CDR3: TGTGCCACCTCACTGAGTATCGCAGATACGCAGTATTTT.

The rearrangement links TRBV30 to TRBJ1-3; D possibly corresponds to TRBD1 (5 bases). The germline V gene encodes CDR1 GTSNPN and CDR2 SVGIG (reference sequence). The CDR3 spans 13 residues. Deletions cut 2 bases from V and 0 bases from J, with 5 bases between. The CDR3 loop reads CAWSRGSGNTIYF. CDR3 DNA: TGTGCCTGGAGTAGGGGCTCTGGAAACACCATATATTTT.

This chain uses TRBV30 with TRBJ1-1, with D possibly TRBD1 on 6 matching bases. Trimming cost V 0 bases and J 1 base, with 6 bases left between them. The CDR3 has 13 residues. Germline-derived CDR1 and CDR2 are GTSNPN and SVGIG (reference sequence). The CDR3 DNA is TGTGCCTGGAGTGTACAGGGGAACACTGAAGCTTTCTTT. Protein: CAWSVQGNTEAFF.

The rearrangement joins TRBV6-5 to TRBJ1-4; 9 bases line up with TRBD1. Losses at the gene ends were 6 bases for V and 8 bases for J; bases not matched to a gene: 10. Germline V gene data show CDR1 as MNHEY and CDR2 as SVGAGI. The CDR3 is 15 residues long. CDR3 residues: CASRATGGVREKLFF. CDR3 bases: TGTGCCAGCAGGGCTACAGGGGGCGTAAGGGAAAAACTGTTTTTT.

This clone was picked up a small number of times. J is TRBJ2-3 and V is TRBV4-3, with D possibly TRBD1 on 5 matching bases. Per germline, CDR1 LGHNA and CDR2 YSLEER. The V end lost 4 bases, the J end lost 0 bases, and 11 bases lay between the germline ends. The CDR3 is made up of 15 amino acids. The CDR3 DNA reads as TGCGCCAGCAGCCTAGACAGAACCAGCACAGATACGCAGTATTTT. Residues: CASSLDRTSTDTQYF.

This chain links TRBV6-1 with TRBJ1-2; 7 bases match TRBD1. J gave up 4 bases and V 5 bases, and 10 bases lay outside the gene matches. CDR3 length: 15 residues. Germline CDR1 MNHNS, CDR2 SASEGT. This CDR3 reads CASSHTGTVVYGYTF. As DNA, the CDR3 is TGTGCCAGCAGTCACACCGGGACAGTAGTCTATGGCTACACCTTC.

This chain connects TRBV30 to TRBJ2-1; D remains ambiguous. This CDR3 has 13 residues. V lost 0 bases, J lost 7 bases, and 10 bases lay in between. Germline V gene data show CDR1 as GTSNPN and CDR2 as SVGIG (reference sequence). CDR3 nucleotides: TGTGCCTGGAGTGTTATGATTCTAAATGAGCAGTTCTTC. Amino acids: CAWSVMILNEQFF.

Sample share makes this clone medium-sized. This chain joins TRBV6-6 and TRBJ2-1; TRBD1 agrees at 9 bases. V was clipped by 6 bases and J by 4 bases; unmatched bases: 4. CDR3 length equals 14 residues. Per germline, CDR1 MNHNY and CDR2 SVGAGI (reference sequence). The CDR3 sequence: CASRGQGEYNEQFF. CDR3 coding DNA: TGTGCCAGCAGGGGACAGGGCGAGTACAATGAGCAGTTCTTC.

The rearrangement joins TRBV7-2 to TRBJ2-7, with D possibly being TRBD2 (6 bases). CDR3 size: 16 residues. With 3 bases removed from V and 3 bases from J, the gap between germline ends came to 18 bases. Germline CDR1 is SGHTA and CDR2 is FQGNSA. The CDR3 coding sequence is TGTGCCAGCAGCTTTTCCCGGGACTTTAACCGCTACGAGCAGTACTTC. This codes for CASSFSRDFNRYEQYF.

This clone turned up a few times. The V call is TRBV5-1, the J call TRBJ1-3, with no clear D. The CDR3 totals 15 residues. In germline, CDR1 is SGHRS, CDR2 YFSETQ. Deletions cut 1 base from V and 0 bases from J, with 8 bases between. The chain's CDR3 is CASSLTVTSGNTIYF. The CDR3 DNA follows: TGCGCCAGCAGCTTGACAGTCACCTCTGGAAACACCATATATTTT.

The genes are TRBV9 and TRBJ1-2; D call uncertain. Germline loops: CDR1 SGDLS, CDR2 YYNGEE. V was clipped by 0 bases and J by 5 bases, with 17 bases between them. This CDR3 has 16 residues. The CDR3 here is CASSVGSGWGRYGYTF. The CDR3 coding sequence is TGTGCCAGCAGCGTAGGGTCGGGGTGGGGTCGTTATGGCTACACCTTC.

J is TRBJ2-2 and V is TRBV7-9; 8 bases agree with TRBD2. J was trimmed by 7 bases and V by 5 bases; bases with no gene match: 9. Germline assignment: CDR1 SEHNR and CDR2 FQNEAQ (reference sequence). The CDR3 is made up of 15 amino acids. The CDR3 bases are TGTGCCAGCAGCGGGGGACTAGTTATGGGCGGGGAGCTGTTTTTT. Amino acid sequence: CASSGGLVMGGELFF.

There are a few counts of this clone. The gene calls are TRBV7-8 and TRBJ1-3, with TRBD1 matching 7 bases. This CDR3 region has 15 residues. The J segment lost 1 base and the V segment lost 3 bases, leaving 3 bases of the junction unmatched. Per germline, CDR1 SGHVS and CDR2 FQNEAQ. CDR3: CASSLETGSGNTIYF. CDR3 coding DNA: TGTGCCAGCAGCTTGGAGACAGGGTCTGGAAACACCATATATTTT.

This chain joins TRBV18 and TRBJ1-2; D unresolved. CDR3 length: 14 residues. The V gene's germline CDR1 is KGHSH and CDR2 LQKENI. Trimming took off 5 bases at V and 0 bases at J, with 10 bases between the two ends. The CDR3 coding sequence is TGTGCCAGCTCAACCGACGGAGCTAACTATGGCTACACCTTC. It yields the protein CASSTDGANYGYTF.

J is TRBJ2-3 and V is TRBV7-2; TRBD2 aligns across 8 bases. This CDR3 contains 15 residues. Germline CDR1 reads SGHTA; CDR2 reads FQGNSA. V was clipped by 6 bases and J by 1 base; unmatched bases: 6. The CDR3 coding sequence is TGTGCCAGCAGTATACAGGGACTAGGCACAGATACGCAGTATTTT. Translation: CASSIQGLGTDTQYF. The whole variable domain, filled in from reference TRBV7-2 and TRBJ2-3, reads GAGVSQSPSNKVTEKGKDVELRCDPISGHTALYWYRQSLGQGLEFLIYFQGNSAPDKSGLPSDRFSAERTGGSVSTLTIQRTQQEDSAVYLCASSIQGLGTDTQYFGPGTRLTVL.

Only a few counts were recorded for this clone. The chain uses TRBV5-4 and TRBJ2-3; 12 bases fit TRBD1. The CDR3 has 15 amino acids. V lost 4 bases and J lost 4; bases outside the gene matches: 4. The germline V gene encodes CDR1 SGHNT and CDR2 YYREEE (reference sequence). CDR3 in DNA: TGTGCCAGCAGCCCCGGGACAGGGGGCGCAGATACGCAGTATTTT. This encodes CASSPGTGGADTQYF.

CDR3 residues: CASRPTSGRTGELFF. Here the CDR3 DNA reads TGTGCCAGCAGACCTACTAGCGGGAGAACCGGGGAGCTGTTTTTT. The chain links TRBV7-2 to TRBJ2-2; 11 bases are a match to TRBD2. V lost 6 bases, J lost 5 bases, and 5 bases stayed unmatched. CDR1 SGHTA and CDR2 FQGNSA come from the germline V gene. This CDR3 spans 15 amino acids.